Listed here are 27 T cell receptor beta chains from one sample, sequenced in a study of blood T cell repertoires in COVID-19. Some clones are missing from TCRdb's copy, which holds only in-frame ones; the method was immunoSEQ multiplex PCR. The sample comprises tens of thousands of clones, 65% to 85% of which are singletons, and about 4.3% rests with the top ten. Material for sequencing was peripheral blood. These TCRs come from a woman aged 60-70 years with acute or convalescent COVID-19.

The rearrangement links TRBV19 to TRBJ1-6; D perhaps matches TRBD1 (5 bases). Germline V lookup: CDR1 LNHDA, CDR2 SQIVND (reference sequence). The CDR3 runs to 15 residues. Trimming took 6 bases from V and 9 from J, leaving 18 bases between them. The chain's CDR3 is CASRVGGGIVSPLHF. The DNA of the CDR3 is TGTGCCAGTAGAGTCGGGGGGGGAATCGTTTCACCCCTCCACTTT.

This clone has just one count. V usage is TRBV2 and J usage is TRBJ1-5, with no clear D. This CDR3 contains 15 residues. The germline V and J ends were trimmed by 4 bases and 0 bases, with 10 bases remaining between them. Germline CDR1 is SNHLY and CDR2 is FYNNEI. In DNA, the CDR3 is TGTGCCAGCAGTGGAACACCGTATAGCAATCAGCCCCAGCATTTT. This sequence encodes CASSGTPYSNQPQHF.

The chain links TRBV29-1 to TRBJ1-3; possible D gene TRBD1, 6 bases. V was cut by 4 bases and J by 1 base, with 14 bases left in between. The CDR3 covers 15 residues. Germline lookup yields CDR1 SQVTM and CDR2 ANQGSEA. CDR3 loop: CSVGLWQGSGNTIYF. The CDR3 region has the DNA TGCAGCGTTGGTTTATGGCAGGGGTCTGGAAACACCATATATTTT.

This chain links TRBV5-4 with TRBJ2-1; D possibly corresponds to TRBD2 (5 bases). The CDR3 length is 15 residues. V gave up 1 base and J gave up 7 bases, with 15 bases separating them. Germline V lookup: CDR1 SGHNT, CDR2 YYREEE (reference sequence). The CDR3: CASSLYSAGLNEQFF. CDR3 bases: TGTGCCAGCAGCTTGTATAGCGCCGGGCTTAATGAGCAGTTCTTC.

The rearrangement joins TRBV28 to TRBJ1-2; no definite D call. V gave up 5 bases and J gave up 7 bases, with 14 bases separating them. The CDR3 is made up of 13 amino acids. Germline V gives CDR1 MDHEN, CDR2 SYDVKM. The chain's CDR3 is CASSISRSSGYTF. As DNA, the CDR3 is TGTGCCAGCAGTATTTCGAGGTCCTCTGGCTACACCTTC.

The V and J genes are TRBV6-6 and TRBJ2-6; TRBD1 matches at 7 bases. V lost 10 bases, J lost 1 base, and 7 bases stayed unmatched. The CDR3 is 15 residues long. From germline, CDR1 is MNHNY and CDR2 SVGAGI (reference sequence). CDR3 in DNA: TGTGCCACCCAAGACAGGGTGTCTGGGGCCAACGTCCTGACTTTC. This codes for CATQDRVSGANVLTF.

The chain is built from TRBV7-2 and TRBJ1-4; 9 bases match TRBD1. CDR3 length: 14 amino acids. The germline V gene has CDR1 SGHTA and CDR2 FQGNSA. V lost 5 bases and J lost 7; bases outside the gene matches: 5. For the CDR3, the DNA is TGTGCCAGCAGCACACGACAGGGGGGTGAAAAACTGTTTTTT. This gives the protein CASSTRQGGEKLFF.

This chain uses TRBV19 with TRBJ1-5, with D perhaps TRBD1 (5 bases). The CDR3 length is 14 residues. Trimming removed 2 bases from V and 3 bases from J, with 8 bases in between. Germline lookup yields CDR1 LNHDA and CDR2 SQIVND (reference sequence). Written as DNA, the CDR3 is TGTGCCAGTAGTATATCACAGGACAATCAGCCCCAGCATTTT. This sequence encodes CASSISQDNQPQHF. The full variable domain, completed using reference TRBV19 and TRBJ1-5, is DGGITQSPKYLFRKEGQNVTLSCEQNLNHDAMYWYRQDPGQGLRLIYYSQIVNDFQKGDIAEGYSVSREKKESFPLTVTSAQKNPTAFYLCASSISQDNQPQHFGDGTRLSIL.

Only a few counts were recorded for this clone. Other nucleotide sequences from this sample produce the same CDR3. V and J are TRBV3-1 (or the pseudogene TRBV3-2) and TRBJ1-2; D may be TRBD1 (6 bases). CDR3 length equals 12 residues. The germline V and J ends were trimmed by 0 bases and 8 bases, with 7 bases remaining between them. Germline assignment: CDR1 LGHDT and CDR2 YNNKEL (reference sequence). CDR3 in DNA: TGTGCCAGCAGCCAAGAAGGGGGAGGCTACACCTTC. It codes for CASSQEGGGYTF.

The chain links TRBV5-6 to TRBJ2-1; 10 bases are a match to TRBD2. The CDR3 is 15 amino acids. Looked up from germline, CDR1 is SGHDT and CDR2 is YYEEEE. V was pared by 0 bases and J by 6 bases, with 3 bases of the junction left unmatched. For the CDR3, the DNA is TGTGCCAGCAGCTTGGGGCTAGCGGGGGTCAATGAGCAGTTCTTC. Translating it yields CASSLGLAGVNEQFF.

The V gene is TRBV7-3, the J gene TRBJ2-1; 11 bases agree with TRBD1. The CDR3 has 16 amino acids. Germline CDR1 and CDR2: SGHTA and FQGTGA. V shed 5 bases and J 6 bases; nucleotides not matched to a gene: 9. CDR3 bases: TGTGCCAGCAGCCAAACTTCGGGGACAGGGGGCAATGAGCAGTTCTTC. As protein: CASSQTSGTGGNEQFF.

The genes are TRBV10-3 and TRBJ1-1, with 11 bases lining up with TRBD1. CDR1 ENHRY and CDR2 SYGVKD come from the germline V gene. CDR3 length: 12 residues. V was clipped by 6 bases and J by 10 bases; unmatched bases: 4. The CDR3 loop reads CAISPGQGVAFF. Here the CDR3 DNA reads TGTGCCATCAGCCCGGGACAGGGGGTAGCTTTCTTT.

The gene calls are TRBV30 and TRBJ2-2, with 12 bases aligning to TRBD2. This CDR3 is 17 amino acids long. From germline, CDR1 is GTSNPN and CDR2 SVGIG (reference sequence). V lost 1 base and J lost 2; bases outside the gene matches: 5. The CDR3 loop is CAWSGLAGALNTGELFF. As DNA, the CDR3 is TGTGCCTGGAGTGGACTAGCGGGGGCCCTCAACACCGGGGAGCTGTTTTTT. Based on the CDR3 plus reference TRBV30 and TRBJ2-2, the full variable domain is SQTIHQWPATLVQPVGSPLSLECTVEGTSNPNLYWYRQAAGRGLQLLFYSVGIGQISSEVPQNLSASRPQDRQFILSSKKLLLSDSGFYLCAWSGLAGALNTGELFFGEGSRLTVL.

The V gene is TRBV6-5, the J gene TRBJ1-2; 10 bases align to TRBD1. V lost 10 bases to trimming and J lost 4 bases; unmatched junction nucleotides: 6. Germline V gene lookup returns CDR1 MNHEY and CDR2 SVGAGI. This CDR3 comprises 13 residues. CDR3 loop: CATTDRGFYGYTF. The CDR3 nucleotides read TGTGCCACCACGGACAGGGGGTTCTATGGCTACACCTTC.

J is TRBJ1-1 and V is TRBV3-1 (or the pseudogene TRBV3-2), with a weak D call TRBD1 (5 bases). The CDR3 is made up of 12 amino acids. CDR1 and CDR2 from the germline V gene are LGHDT and YNNKEL (reference sequence). Deletions cut 9 bases from V and 6 bases from J, with 14 bases between. DNA for the CDR3: TGTGCCAGTTCCACCGCGGGGGCTGAAGCTTTCTTT. Amino acids: CASSTAGAEAFF.

This clone turned up a few times. The rearrangement joins TRBV7-9 to TRBJ1-6; TRBD1 matches 9 bases. Germline CDR1 reads SEHNR; CDR2 reads FQNEAQ (reference sequence). With 4 bases clipped from V and 9 bases from J, the junction kept 7 bases outside the gene matches. The CDR3 spans 15 residues. Written as DNA, the CDR3 is TGTGCCAGCAGCTCAGTACAGGGGGCTGGTTCACCCCTCCACTTT. Translating gives CASSSVQGAGSPLHF.

This rearrangement joins TRBV27 to TRBJ1-6, with TRBD1 matching 7 bases. Germline V gene data show CDR1 as MNHEY and CDR2 as SMNVEV (reference sequence). J was trimmed by 4 bases and V by 4 bases; bases with no gene match: 7. This CDR3 is 16 amino acids long. The CDR3 DNA reads as TGTGCCAGCAGTTCTCAGGGGGTCTCTTATAATTCACCCCTCCACTTT. It is translated as CASSSQGVSYNSPLHF.

There are many counts of this clone. The chain carries TRBV5-1 and TRBJ1-1, with 8 bases fitting TRBD1. The germline gives CDR1 SGHRS, CDR2 YFSETQ. CDR3 length: 13 amino acids. With 5 bases clipped from V and 4 bases from J, the junction kept 4 bases outside the gene matches. The CDR3 spells CASRTGEATEAFF. The CDR3 nucleotides read TGCGCCAGCAGGACAGGGGAGGCCACTGAAGCTTTCTTT.

J is TRBJ1-4 and V is TRBV18, with D perhaps TRBD1 (6 bases). CDR1 KGHSH and CDR2 LQKENI come from the germline V gene. The CDR3 has 15 residues. Trimming removed 2 bases at V and 5 bases at J, with 12 bases between. The CDR3 DNA is TGTGCCAGCTCACCATTGACAGGTGGGAATGAAAAACTGTTTTTT. It encodes CASSPLTGGNEKLFF.

Points on this clone: A read error may explain this, as a much larger clone is one base away. The genes are TRBV5-6 and TRBJ2-7; unclear D gene. V was clipped by 4 bases and J by 0 bases, with 2 bases between them. Germline CDR1 reads SGHDT; CDR2 reads YYEEEE. This CDR3 is built from 11 residues. The DNA for the CDR3 is TGTGCCAGCAGCCGCTCCTACGAGCAGTACTTC. This gives the protein CASSRSYEQYF.

This chain uses TRBV5-1 with TRBJ1-2, with 9 bases that match TRBD1. Germline CDR1 reads SGHRS; CDR2 reads YFSETQ. The length of the CDR3 is 15 residues. Trimming cost V 4 bases and J 4 bases; bases outside gene matches: 8. In nucleotides, the CDR3 is TGCGCCAGCAGCCCCCGACAGGGACAGGGCTATGGCTACACCTTC. Translation: CASSPRQGQGYGYTF.

V gene TRBV5-1 combines with J gene TRBJ2-5; 9 bases fit TRBD1. Germline trimming cut 4 bases from V and 4 bases from J; bases unmatched to any gene: 2. The length of the CDR3 is 13 residues. Germline V gene lookup returns CDR1 SGHRS and CDR2 YFSETQ. The CDR3 DNA sequence: TGCGCCAGCAGCCCGGACAGGGGAGAGACCCAGTACTTC. Translating gives CASSPDRGETQYF.

This clone was counted a few times. The chain is built from TRBV18 and TRBJ2-7, with 7 bases lining up with TRBD2. In germline, CDR1 is KGHSH, CDR2 LQKENI. The length of the CDR3 is 14 residues. The V gene end was trimmed by 3 bases and the J gene end by 1 base; junction bases not matched to a gene: 3. The CDR3 coding sequence is TGTGCCAGCTCACCGGGGGAGGGGTCCTACGAGCAGTACTTC. Its translation: CASSPGEGSYEQYF.

This clone has only one observation. The chain uses TRBV6-4 and TRBJ2-2; 10 nucleotides align to TRBD2. The CDR3 totals 18 residues. After removal of 2 bases from V and 2 bases from J, the junction contained 8 bases not matched to a gene. Germline-derived CDR1 and CDR2 are MRHNA and SNTAGT. The DNA of the CDR3 is TGTGCCAGCAGTGACAAGCCTAGCGGGGGCCAAAACACCGGGGAGCTGTTTTTT. As protein: CASSDKPSGGQNTGELFF.

The chain combines TRBV20-1 with TRBJ1-1; 8 bases line up with TRBD1. Germline V gives CDR1 DFQATT, CDR2 SNEGSKA (reference sequence). CDR3 length: 14 residues. V shed 3 bases and J 4 bases; nucleotides not matched to a gene: 7. In DNA, the CDR3 is TGCAGTGCTAGTAGGGCAGGGGGCGCCACTGAAGCTTTCTTT. Translation gives CSASRAGGATEAFF.

The CDR3 region has the DNA TGCGCCAGCAGCTTAATGACTAGCGGGGGGGCTTTTTACAATGAGCAGTTCTTC. Translating it yields CASSLMTSGGAFYNEQFF. The V call is TRBV5-1, the J call TRBJ2-1; 14 bases are a match to TRBD2. V lost 2 bases to trimming and J lost 4 bases; unmatched junction nucleotides: 8. CDR3 size: 18 residues. Germline V gives CDR1 SGHRS, CDR2 YFSETQ.

This clone has a single count. J is TRBJ1-1 and V is TRBV6-6, with 7 bases identical to TRBD1. The CDR3 consists of 15 residues. Per the germline V gene, CDR1 is MNHNY and CDR2 is SVGAGI (reference sequence). The V gene end was trimmed by 3 bases and the J gene end by 5 bases; junction bases not matched to a gene: 9. CDR3 loop: CASSYPPTGMTEAFF. The CDR3 bases are TGTGCCAGCAGTTATCCCCCGACAGGGATGACTGAAGCTTTCTTT.